This T cell receptor beta chain comes out of a study of spatial heterogeneity in lung cancer. TCRdb independently ran MiXCR on the 5' RACE reads; one entry per CDR3 protein. This sample carries 60,000 or so distinct CDR3 sequences, under 7.5% of them seen once, and the ten largest clones take roughly 14%. The time point here: sample taken at primary tumor resection. Trimming removed 4 bases at V and 4 bases at J, with 14 bases between. Germline lookup yields CDR1 MDHEN and CDR2 SYDVKM. The CDR3 loop spans 14 amino acids. This clonotype was seen at least ten times. The receptor comes from a female donor with early-stage non-small cell lung cancer. Sequenced here: PBMCs, sampled at surgery. This chain connects TRBV28 to TRBJ2-7; D unclear. This CDR3 reads CASSSLPTAYEQYF. The CDR3 DNA follows: TGTGCCAGCAGTTCGCTTCCCACGGCATACGAGCAGTACTTC.